A single sample is the source of the 20 T cell receptor beta chains below, sequenced in a study of control samples from healthy donors and cancer patients. Only in-frame clones appear in the TCRdb table, and some are missing; sequencing was by immunoSEQ multiplex PCR. The sample contains 170,000 or so clones, 85% to 90% of which appear only once. Input material: blood. The receptors were sampled from a woman aged 45-59 years in good health.

This sequence joins TRBV4-3 and TRBJ2-3; a weak D match, TRBD2 (6 bases). Trimming pared 4 bases from V and 2 bases from J, leaving 16 bases between. This CDR3 is built from 16 residues. Germline V CDR1 and CDR2: LGHNA, YSLEER. CDR3 in amino acids: CASSPGPLATTDTQYF. CDR3 bases: TGCGCCAGCAGCCCGGGTCCGCTAGCGACCACAGATACGCAGTATTTT.

The genes are TRBV28 and TRBJ1-4; D ambiguous. Trimming left V 11 bases short and J 7 bases short, with 17 bases between. Germline V lookup: CDR1 MDHEN, CDR2 SYDVKM. The CDR3 runs 13 residues. The CDR3 region is CAGTNGWSEKLFF. The CDR3 DNA reads as TGTGCCGGCACAAACGGGTGGAGTGAAAAACTGTTTTTT.

The rearrangement uses TRBV7-2 and TRBJ1-4; D not resolved. Germline V lookup: CDR1 SGHTA, CDR2 FQGNSA. V was cut by 5 bases and J by 4 bases, with 11 bases left in between. The CDR3 runs 14 residues. CDR3 in amino acids: CASSRGLNNEKLFF. The CDR3 region has the DNA TGTGCCAGCAGCAGAGGTCTTAATAATGAAAAACTGTTTTTT.

The rearrangement joins TRBV5-1 to TRBJ2-1; 12 bases are a match to TRBD1. The CDR3 consists of 17 residues. V trimming: 0 bases; J trimming: 6 bases; junction bases outside the gene matches: 7. Germline V gene lookup returns CDR1 SGHRS and CDR2 YFSETQ. CDR3 protein: CASSLGRPGQGANEQFF. The DNA of the CDR3 is TGCGCCAGCAGCTTGGGCCGACCGGGACAGGGGGCCAATGAGCAGTTCTTC.

The chain links TRBV25-1 to TRBJ2-6; 8 bases fit TRBD2. The CDR3 has 16 residues. Germline V gene data show CDR1 as MGHDK and CDR2 as SYGVNS. V trimming: 10 bases; J trimming: 0 bases; junction bases outside the gene matches: 8. The CDR3 is CAIGFSGDSGANVLTF. In nucleotides, the CDR3 is TGTGCCATCGGTTTTAGCGGGGACTCTGGGGCCAACGTCCTGACTTTC.

In its sample, this clone was seen a few times. The chain joins TRBV7-9 to TRBJ2-3; D is ambiguous. The germline V gene encodes CDR1 SEHNR and CDR2 FQNEAQ (reference sequence). The ends were cut back, 5 bases at V and 3 bases at J, with 9 bases in the middle. The CDR3 extends over 13 amino acids. CDR3 sequence reads: CASSPLTTDTQYF. In DNA, the CDR3 is TGTGCCAGCAGCCCACTTACAACAGATACGCAGTATTTT.

Only one count was recorded for this clone. This chain uses TRBV7-8 with TRBJ2-7, with 11 bases lining up with TRBD2. The V gene's germline CDR1 is SGHVS and CDR2 FQNEAQ. Unmatched junction bases numbered 3, after V lost 5 bases and J lost 0 bases. This CDR3 contains 15 residues. In nucleotides, the CDR3 is TGTGCCAGCAGCCCCGGGACTAGCGGCTCCTACGAGCAGTACTTC. Amino acid sequence: CASSPGTSGSYEQYF.

The rearrangement joins TRBV30 to TRBJ1-3; the D is unclear. Trimming took 4 bases from V and 2 from J, leaving 9 bases between them. The CDR3 has 13 residues. The germline CDR1 and CDR2 sequences are GTSNPN and SVGIG (reference sequence). The CDR3 DNA reads TGTGCCTGGACTTGGGGTACTGGAAACACCATATATTTT. This codes for CAWTWGTGNTIYF.

The chain carries TRBV27 and TRBJ1-6, with TRBD1 matching 11 bases. Per the germline V gene, CDR1 is MNHEY and CDR2 is SMNVEV (reference sequence). CDR3 length: 18 residues. After removal of 1 base from V and 5 bases from J, the junction contained 7 bases not matched to a gene. This CDR3 reads CASSLYARDRGNNSPLHF. CDR3 nucleotide sequence: TGTGCCAGCAGTTTATACGCCCGGGACAGGGGGAATAATTCACCCCTCCACTTT.

The rearrangement links TRBV10-3 to TRBJ1-2; TRBD1 is a possible D gene (6 bases). Germline values: CDR1 ENHRY, CDR2 SYGVKD. This CDR3 comprises 13 residues. The ends were cut back, 7 bases at V and 7 bases at J, with 16 bases in the middle. This chain's CDR3 is CAINLQGSGGYTF. The CDR3 bases are TGTGCCATCAATTTACAGGGATCGGGTGGCTACACCTTC.

The gene calls are TRBV4-3 and TRBJ1-5, with no clear D. The germline CDR1 and CDR2 sequences are LGHNA and YSLEER. V lost 1 base, J lost 2 bases, and 9 bases lay in between. CDR3 size: 15 residues. CDR3: CASSQVPTGNQPQHF. The CDR3 region has the DNA TGCGCCAGCAGCCAAGTCCCCACAGGCAATCAGCCCCAGCATTTT.

The gene calls are TRBV28 and TRBJ1-2; D gene uncertain. The CDR3 is made up of 14 amino acids. The germline gives CDR1 MDHEN, CDR2 SYDVKM. Trimming shortened V by 5 bases and J by 2 bases, and 12 bases separated the two germline ends. The CDR3 DNA sequence: TGTGCCAGCAGTCTCCAGACGGTGAACTATGGCTACACCTTC. Protein: CASSLQTVNYGYTF.

The chain joins TRBV24-1 to TRBJ2-7; D remains ambiguous. Germline-derived CDR1 and CDR2 are KGHDR and SFDVKD. This CDR3 is 11 amino acids long. Trimming stripped 7 bases from V and 7 bases from J, with 10 bases between. CDR3 in amino acids: CATRVMGEQYF. The CDR3 nucleotides are TGTGCCACCAGGGTTATGGGGGAGCAGTACTTC.

The genes are TRBV7-8 and TRBJ2-7, with D tentatively TRBD1 or TRBD2 (5 bases each). In germline, CDR1 is SGHVS, CDR2 FQNEAQ. With 2 bases removed from V and 4 bases from J, the gap between germline ends came to 18 bases. The CDR3 loop spans 16 amino acids. The CDR3 coding sequence is TGTGCCAGCAGCTTACTGGGGTCCGGGGCCTCTTACGAGCAGTACTTC. Protein: CASSLLGSGASYEQYF.

This chain uses TRBV7-2 with TRBJ2-7; no firm D call. V lost 5 bases and J 2 bases, leaving 13 bases between the germline ends. The germline CDR1 and CDR2 sequences are SGHTA and FQGNSA. CDR3 length: 14 residues. CDR3 sequence: CASSRSQSTYEQYF. CDR3 in DNA: TGTGCCAGCAGCCGTAGTCAGTCCACCTACGAGCAGTACTTC.

This rearrangement joins TRBV28 to TRBJ1-4; TRBD1 matches 7 bases. The CDR3 sequence is 15 residues long. V dropped 5 bases and J dropped 7; count of bases not matched to a gene: 10. CDR1 and CDR2 (germline): MDHEN, SYDVKM. The DNA of the CDR3 is TGTGCCAGCAGTCCCCCACGACAGGGAGGTGAAAAACTGTTTTTT. Its protein is CASSPPRQGGEKLFF.

This chain links TRBV7-3 with TRBJ2-2; 12 bases map to TRBD2. This CDR3 region has 19 residues. V gave up 4 bases and J gave up 1 base; unmatched junction bases: 10. Germline CDR1 reads SGHTA; CDR2 reads FQGTGA. Here the CDR3 DNA reads TGTGCCAGCAGCTCTGGGTCGACTAGCGGGGGCGGGAACACCGGGGAGCTGTTTTTT. Its translation: CASSSGSTSGGGNTGELFF.

The CDR3 sequence is CASSMGMGNSPLHF. The CDR3 DNA reads as TGTGCCAGTAGTATGGGTATGGGTAATTCACCCCTCCACTTT. The chain recombines TRBV19 with TRBJ1-6; D call uncertain. The CDR3 is made up of 14 amino acids. The V and J ends lost 3 bases and 6 bases respectively, with 9 bases between them. CDR1 and CDR2 from the germline V gene are LNHDA and SQIVND (reference sequence).

About this clone: The germline gene is not matched at one end of the junction; a read error may be the cause. The chain is built from TRBV5-1 and TRBJ2-2; D may be TRBD1 (6 bases). Germline V gene data show CDR1 as SGHRS and CDR2 as YFSETQ. This CDR3 has 16 residues. CDR3 amino acids: CASRLDSRGGTGELFF. CDR3 nucleotides: TGCGCCAGCAGGTTGGACAGCCGGGGCGGGACCGGGGAGCTGTTTTTT.

Concerning this clone itself: A junction end diverges from the germline sequence, so it may reflect a read error. The rearrangement uses TRBV4-3 and TRBJ1-1; 12 nucleotides align to TRBD1. This CDR3 comprises 14 residues. From germline, CDR1 is LGHNA and CDR2 YSLEER. The DNA for the CDR3 is TGCGCCAGCAGCCAAGGGGGACAGGGGGCTTCAAGACTTTTT. Its protein product is CASSQGGQGASRLF.